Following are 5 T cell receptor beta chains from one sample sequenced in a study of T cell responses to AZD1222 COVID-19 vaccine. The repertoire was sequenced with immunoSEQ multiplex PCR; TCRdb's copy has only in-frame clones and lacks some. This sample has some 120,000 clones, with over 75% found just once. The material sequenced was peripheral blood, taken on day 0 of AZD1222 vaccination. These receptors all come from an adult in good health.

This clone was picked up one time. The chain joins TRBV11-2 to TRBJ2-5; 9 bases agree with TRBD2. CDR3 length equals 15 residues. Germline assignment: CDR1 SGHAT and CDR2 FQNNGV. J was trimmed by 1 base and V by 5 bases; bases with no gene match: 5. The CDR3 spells CASSRSGRLQETQYF. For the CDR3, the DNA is TGTGCCAGCAGCCGAAGCGGGAGGCTCCAAGAGACCCAGTACTTC.

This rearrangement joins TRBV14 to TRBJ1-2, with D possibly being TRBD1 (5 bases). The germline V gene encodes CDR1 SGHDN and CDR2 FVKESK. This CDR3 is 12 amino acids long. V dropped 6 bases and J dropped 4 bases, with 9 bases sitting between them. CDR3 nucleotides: TGTGCCAGCAGTTCTGACAGCTATGGCTACACCTTC. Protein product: CASSSDSYGYTF.

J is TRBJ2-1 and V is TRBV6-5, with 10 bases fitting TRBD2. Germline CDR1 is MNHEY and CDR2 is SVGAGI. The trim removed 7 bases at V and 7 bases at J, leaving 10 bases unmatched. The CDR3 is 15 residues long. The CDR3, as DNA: TGTGCCAGCATTCTTACTAGCGGGACTTGGAATGAGCAGTTCTTC. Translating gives CASILTSGTWNEQFF.

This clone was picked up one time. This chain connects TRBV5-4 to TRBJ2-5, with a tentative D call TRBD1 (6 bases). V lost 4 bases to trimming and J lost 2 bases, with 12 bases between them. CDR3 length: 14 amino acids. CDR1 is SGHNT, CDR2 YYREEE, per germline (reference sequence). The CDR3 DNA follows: TGTGCCAGCAGCGCCCCCGGACAGCAAGAGACCCAGTACTTC. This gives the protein CASSAPGQQETQYF. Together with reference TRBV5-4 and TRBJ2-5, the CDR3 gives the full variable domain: ETGVTQSPTHLIKTRGQQVTLRCSSQSGHNTVSWYQQALGQGPQFIFQYYREEENGRGNFPPRFSGLQFPNYSSELNVNALELDDSALYLCASSAPGQQETQYFGPGTRLLVL.

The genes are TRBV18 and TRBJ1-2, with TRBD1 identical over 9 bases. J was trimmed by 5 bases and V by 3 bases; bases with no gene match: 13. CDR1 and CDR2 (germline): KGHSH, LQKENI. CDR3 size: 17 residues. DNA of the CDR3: TGTGCCAGCTCACCCTACACACCTCCGGGACAGGGTTATGGCTACACCTTC. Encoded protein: CASSPYTPPGQGYGYTF.